This T cell receptor beta chain was found in a study of CD8 T cells in ankylosing spondylitis. Points from the study as a whole: Reported data indicate significant enrichment of disease-linked clones within matched ankylosing spondylitis synovial fluid. There was a TCR beta motif, made of roughly eight highly homologous variants, that appeared characteristic of ankylosing spondylitis blood.

TCRdb itself ran the 5' RACE reads through MiXCR, one entry per CDR3 protein. The repertoire has approximately 130,000 distinct CDR3 sequences, more than 9.5% of them found once; the top ten carry about 3.8%. In its sample, this clonotype was seen many times. Its target is unknown. The CDR3 length is 14 residues. Trimming left V 7 bases short and J 11 bases short, with 23 bases between. Input material: blood, either unsorted or a sorted T cell fraction (not recorded which). The receptor's source is a female donor with ankylosing spondylitis or in good health (not recorded which). The V call is TRBV12-3 or TRBV12-4, the J call TRBJ1-1; possibly TRBD1 for D (5 bases). CDR3 in amino acids: CASTSVGTALGAFF. CDR3 nucleotides: TGTGCCAGCACCAGCGTGGGGACGGCCCTTGGGGCTTTCTTT.